The 20 T cell receptor beta chains below come from one sample, sequenced in a study of blood T cell repertoires in COVID-19 (dated by TCRdb to the early 2020s). Library construction relied on the immunoSEQ multiplex PCR assay. TCRdb obtained this table from immuneACCESS and retained in-frame rearrangements with V and J assigned. These tables miss some clones; where compared with another copy, unresolved V genes account for less than half of the shortfall, and the remainder is unexplained. Here the sample has about 100,000 clones; approximately 88% occur a single time. The ten largest account for 4% to 5.5% of the sample. The specimen sequenced was peripheral blood. The receptors were sampled from a human donor in a cohort sampled during active COVID-19.

The chain uses TRBV7-8 and TRBJ2-7; D unclear. Trimming took off 1 base at V and 12 bases at J, with 25 bases between the two ends. Per germline, CDR1 SGHVS and CDR2 FQNEAQ. The CDR3 covers 16 residues. The CDR3 DNA reads as TGTGCCAGCAGCTTAGTTCCGTCGCCGCCTTCCTACGAGGCGTACTTC. It encodes CASSLVPSPPSYEAYF.

J is TRBJ1-1 and V is TRBV6-2 or TRBV6-3; a possible D gene is TRBD1 (5 bases). The germline V and J ends were trimmed by 2 bases and 4 bases, with 11 bases remaining between them. The CDR3 covers 14 residues. Germline loops: CDR1 MNHEY, CDR2 SVGEGT. CDR3 in DNA: TGTGCCAGCAGTTACGGGGGGGTAGCCACTGAAGCTTTCTTT. Translating gives CASSYGGVATEAFF.

The chain has TRBV11-2 and TRBJ1-1; D gene ambiguous. CDR1 and CDR2 (germline): SGHAT, FQNNGV. This CDR3 is 15 amino acids long. The V end was cut by 3 bases, the J end by 0 bases, with 11 bases between. CDR3 region: CASSFPGAMNTEAFF. CDR3 coding DNA: TGTGCCAGCAGCTTCCCGGGTGCTATGAACACTGAAGCTTTCTTT.

This sequence joins TRBV5-4 and TRBJ1-2; 7 bases map to TRBD1. Trimming cost V 1 base and J 6 bases; bases outside gene matches: 9. The germline V gene has CDR1 SGHNT and CDR2 YYREEE (reference sequence). CDR3 length: 15 amino acids. The CDR3 coding sequence is TGTGCCAGCAGCTTGAAGGGGGCCGCCGTTAATGGCTACACCTTC. Residues: CASSLKGAAVNGYTF.

J is TRBJ1-5 and V is TRBV23-1, with TRBD1 as a possible D gene (5 bases). TRBV23-1 is given ORF status, its function remaining uncertain. V was clipped by 0 bases and J by 3 bases, with 15 bases between them. The CDR3 consists of 17 residues. CDR3 amino acids: CASSQSPGRGVNQPQHF. The CDR3 DNA is TGCGCCAGCAGTCAATCGCCAGGGCGTGGGGTCAATCAGCCCCAGCATTTT.

The rearrangement links TRBV14 to TRBJ2-4, with TRBD1 matching over 9 bases. V shed 4 bases and J 6 bases; nucleotides not matched to a gene: 1. Germline loops: CDR1 SGHDN, CDR2 FVKESK. There are 13 residues in the CDR3. CDR3 residues: CASSRDRVNIQYF. CDR3 DNA: TGTGCCAGCAGCCGGGACAGGGTAAACATTCAGTACTTC. Using reference TRBV14 and TRBJ2-4 for the parts outside the CDR3, the full variable domain is EAGVTQFPSHSVIEKGQTVTLRCDPISGHDNLYWYRRVMGKEIKFLLHFVKESKQDESGMPNNRFLAERTGGTYSTLKVQPAELEDSGVYFCASSRDRVNIQYFGAGTRLSVL.

This clone was counted a single time. The rearrangement joins TRBV7-8 to TRBJ2-2; 7 bases line up with TRBD2. Germline V gene data show CDR1 as SGHVS and CDR2 as FQNEAQ. CDR3 length: 15 amino acids. Trimming cost V 4 bases and J 5 bases; bases outside gene matches: 7. For the CDR3, the DNA is TGTGCCAGCAGCTCTCGAGGACTAGTGACCGGGGAGCTGTTTTTT. Translating gives CASSSRGLVTGELFF.

Remarks on this clone: The sample holds other DNA sequences that translate to the same CDR3. CDR3 sequence (DNA): TGTGCCAGCAGGAGAACAGGGGGGACTGAAGCTTTCTTT. Its protein is CASRRTGGTEAFF. V is TRBV6-5 and J is TRBJ1-1; 8 nucleotides agree with TRBD1. The CDR3 sequence is 13 residues long. With V trimmed by 6 bases and J by 5 bases, 5 bases remained unmatched. Germline lookup yields CDR1 MNHEY and CDR2 SVGAGI.

The gene calls are TRBV5-1 and TRBJ1-6; 8 bases map to TRBD1. This CDR3 has 16 amino acids. After removal of 3 bases from V and 7 bases from J, the junction contained 9 bases not matched to a gene. Germline CDR1 is SGHRS and CDR2 is YFSETQ. CDR3 nucleotides: TGCGCCAGCAGCTCGTTCCCAGGGGGCAAAAATTCACCCCTCCACTTT. It translates to CASSSFPGGKNSPLHF.

The V and J genes are TRBV5-8 and TRBJ1-2; D possibly corresponds to TRBD1 (6 bases). The V end was cut by 2 bases, the J end by 2 bases, with 7 bases between. The CDR3 has 13 amino acids. Looked up from germline, CDR1 is SGHTS and CDR2 is YDEGEE. The CDR3 DNA sequence: TGTGCCAGCAGCTTCGACAGGAACTATGGCTACACCTTC. Amino acids: CASSFDRNYGYTF.

The chain has TRBV6-6 and TRBJ1-4, with D hard to call. CDR3 length: 14 residues. Germline loops: CDR1 MNHNY, CDR2 SVGAGI (reference sequence). The V gene lost 3 bases and the J gene lost 2 bases, with 7 bases spanning the gap. The CDR3 DNA reads as TGTGCCAGCAGTTATGTGCGGACTAATGAAAAACTGTTTTTT. This codes for CASSYVRTNEKLFF.

This chain's CDR3 is CASSSQQGPSYEQYF. In DNA form, the CDR3 reads TGTGCCAGCAGCTCGCAACAGGGGCCCTCCTACGAGCAGTACTTC. This rearrangement joins TRBV7-8 to TRBJ2-7; TRBD1 aligns across 7 bases. The CDR3 runs 15 residues. Trimming took 4 bases from V and 0 from J; bases not matched to a gene: 6. CDR1 SGHVS and CDR2 FQNEAQ come from the germline V gene.

The genes are TRBV5-5 and TRBJ1-1; D possibly corresponds to TRBD1 (6 bases). Looked up from germline, CDR1 is SGHKS and CDR2 is YYEKEE (reference sequence). Deletions cut 3 bases from V and 3 bases from J, with 18 bases between. This CDR3 has 16 amino acids. The CDR3 sequence is CASSSRTEGFDTEAFF. Here the CDR3 DNA reads TGTGCCAGCAGCTCGAGGACAGAGGGTTTTGACACTGAAGCTTTCTTT. Supplemented by reference TRBV5-5 and TRBJ1-1, the full variable domain reads DAGVTQSPTHLIKTRGQQVTLRCSPISGHKSVSWYQQVLGQGPQFIFQYYEKEERGRGNFPDRFSARQFPNYSSELNVNALLLGDSALYLCASSSRTEGFDTEAFFGQGTRLTVV.

This chain joins TRBV20-1 and TRBJ1-2, with 9 nucleotides matching TRBD1. V shed 3 bases and J 2 bases; nucleotides not matched to a gene: 7. Germline lookup yields CDR1 DFQATT and CDR2 SNEGSKA (reference sequence). This CDR3 is built from 15 residues. The chain's CDR3 is CSASTGTGLNYGYTF. For the CDR3, the DNA is TGCAGTGCTAGTACCGGGACAGGGCTCAACTATGGCTACACCTTC.

The chain combines TRBV7-2 with TRBJ2-7, with TRBD1 matching 9 bases. V dropped 6 bases and J dropped 7; count of bases not matched to a gene: 10. The length of the CDR3 is 14 residues. Looked up from germline, CDR1 is SGHTA and CDR2 is FQGNSA. The CDR3, as DNA: TGTGCCAGCAGGCGAACAGGGGGCGCGGGGGAGCAGTACTTC. Its translation: CASRRTGGAGEQYF.

This chain joins TRBV28 and TRBJ1-3; D is ambiguous. V was clipped by 7 bases and J by 0 bases, with 19 bases between them. This CDR3 comprises 17 residues. The germline CDR1 and CDR2 sequences are MDHEN and SYDVKM. The CDR3 region has the DNA TGTGCCAGCACACCGCCGAAGCTCACCCCCTCTGGAAACACCATATATTTT. Translated: CASTPPKLTPSGNTIYF.

The chain couples TRBV7-2 to TRBJ1-2, with D tentatively TRBD1 (6 bases). From germline, CDR1 is SGHTA and CDR2 FQGNSA. V was cut by 1 base and J by 6 bases, with 21 bases left in between. The CDR3 has 17 residues. Written as DNA, the CDR3 is TGTGCCAGCAGCTTAGTTCGGGCGGGGGGCGGAGCCCATGGCTACACCTTC. Translation gives CASSLVRAGGGAHGYTF.

The chain employs TRBV29-1 and TRBJ2-3; 10 positions match TRBD2. The junction had 5 bases not matched to a gene; V was cut back by 3 bases and J by 2 bases. Germline CDR1 and CDR2: SQVTM and ANQGSEA. This CDR3 has 15 residues. CDR3 in amino acids: CSVELAGGNTDTQYF. CDR3 bases: TGCAGCGTTGAGTTAGCGGGGGGTAACACAGATACGCAGTATTTT.

The chain carries TRBV6-2 or TRBV6-3 and TRBJ2-7; 9 positions agree with TRBD2. This CDR3 comprises 14 residues. Trimming removed 5 bases from V and 7 bases from J; junction bases left unmatched: 9. From germline, CDR1 is MNHEY and CDR2 SVGEGT. The CDR3 DNA follows: TGTGCCAGCAGTGAGAGCGGGGGGCCAGGGGAGCAGTACTTC. Translation gives CASSESGGPGEQYF.

This chain uses TRBV7-9 with TRBJ2-5; 7 positions agree with TRBD1. The V gene end was trimmed by 4 bases and the J gene end by 4 bases; junction bases not matched to a gene: 6. Germline CDR1 SEHNR, CDR2 FQNEAQ (reference sequence). CDR3 size: 14 residues. The CDR3 is CASSSTGTTETQYF. The CDR3, as DNA: TGTGCCAGCAGCTCGACAGGGACCACAGAGACCCAGTACTTC.